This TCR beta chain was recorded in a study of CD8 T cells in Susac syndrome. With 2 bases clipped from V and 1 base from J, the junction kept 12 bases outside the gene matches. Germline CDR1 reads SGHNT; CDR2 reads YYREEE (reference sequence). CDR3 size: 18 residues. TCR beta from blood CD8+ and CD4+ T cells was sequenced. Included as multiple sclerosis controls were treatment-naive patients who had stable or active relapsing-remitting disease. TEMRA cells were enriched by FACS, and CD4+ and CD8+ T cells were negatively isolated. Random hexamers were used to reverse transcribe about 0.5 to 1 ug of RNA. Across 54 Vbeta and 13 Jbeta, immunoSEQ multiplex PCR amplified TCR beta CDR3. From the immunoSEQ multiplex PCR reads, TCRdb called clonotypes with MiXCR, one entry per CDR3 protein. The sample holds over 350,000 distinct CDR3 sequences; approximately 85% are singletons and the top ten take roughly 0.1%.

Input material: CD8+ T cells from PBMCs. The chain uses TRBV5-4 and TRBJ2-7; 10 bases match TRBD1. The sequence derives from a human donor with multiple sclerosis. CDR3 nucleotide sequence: TGTGCCAGCAGCTTTCGGGGACAGGGGAATTGGAAGTCCTACGAGCAGTACTTC. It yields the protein CASSFRGQGNWKSYEQYF.